This T cell receptor beta chain came from a study of shared clonotypes between healthy human individuals. CDR1 SGHDT and CDR2 YYEEEE come from the germline V gene. Trimming shortened V by 0 bases and J by 10 bases, and 8 bases separated the two germline ends. This CDR3 is built from 12 residues. In the original analysis: Filtering differed because ImmunoSEQ produced junction-only sequences that carried no quality scores. Libraries were prepared by immunoSEQ multiplex PCR; TCRdb keeps only in-frame clonotypes and omits some of them. V and J calls and clone size are those listed in that table; D and trimming were worked out from the DNA. This sample carries some 2,500,000 clones, 93% of them seen once, and the ten largest clones take around 0.4%. Recent acute infections and vaccinations were absent in the healthy HIV-negative adult donors.

This chain links TRBV5-6 with TRBJ2-1, with D unresolved. The sequence was obtained from a young man in good health. Some clones in this sample may be carry-over from other donors' samples. Material for sequencing was naive CD4+ T cells from PBMCs. As for subset: CD45RA+ positively selected. The CDR3 sequence is CASSLEGIEQFF. The CDR3 coding sequence is TGTGCCAGCAGCTTGGAGGGAATCGAGCAGTTCTTC.